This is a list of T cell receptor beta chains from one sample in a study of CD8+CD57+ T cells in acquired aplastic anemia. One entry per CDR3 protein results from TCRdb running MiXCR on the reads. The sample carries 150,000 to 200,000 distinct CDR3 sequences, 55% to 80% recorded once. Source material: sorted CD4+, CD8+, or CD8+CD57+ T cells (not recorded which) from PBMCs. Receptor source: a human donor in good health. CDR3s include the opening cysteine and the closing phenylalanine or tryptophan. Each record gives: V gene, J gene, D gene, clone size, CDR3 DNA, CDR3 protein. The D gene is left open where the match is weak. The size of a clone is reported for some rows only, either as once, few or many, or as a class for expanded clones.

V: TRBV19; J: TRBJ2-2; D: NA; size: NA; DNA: TGTGCCAGTAGTATACGGACCCCGAACACCGGGGAGCTGTTTTTT; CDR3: CASSIRTPNTGELFF
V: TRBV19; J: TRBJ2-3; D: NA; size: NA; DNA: TGTGCCAGTAGTATGGGTACGCAGTATTTT; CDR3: CASSMGTQYF
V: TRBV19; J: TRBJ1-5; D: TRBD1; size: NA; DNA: TGTGCCAGTGAAATCGGGACAGGGAATCAGCCCCAGCATTTT; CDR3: CASEIGTGNQPQHF
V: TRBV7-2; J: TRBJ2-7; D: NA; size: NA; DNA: TGTGCCAGCAGCTTGTTCCGCCAGACGGCAGGCAACTCCGAGCAGTACTTC; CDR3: CASSLFRQTAGNSEQYF
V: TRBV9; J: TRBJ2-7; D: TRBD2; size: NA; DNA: TGTGCCAGCAGCTCGACTAGCGGGCCCTACGAGCAGTACTTC; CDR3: CASSSTSGPYEQYF
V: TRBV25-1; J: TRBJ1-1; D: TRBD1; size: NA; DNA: TGTGCCAGCAGTCGAGAAGGAGCGGGACAGGGGGAAGAAGCTTTCTTT; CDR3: CASSREGAGQGEEAFF
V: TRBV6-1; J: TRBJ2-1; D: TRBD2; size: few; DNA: TGTGCCAGCAGGGCCGGGACTAGCGGATACAATGAGCAGTTCTTC; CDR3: CASRAGTSGYNEQFF
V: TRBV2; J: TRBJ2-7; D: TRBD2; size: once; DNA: TGTGCCAGCATGGGCGGGAGGGCCTCCGAGCAGTACTTC; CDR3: CASMGGRASEQYF
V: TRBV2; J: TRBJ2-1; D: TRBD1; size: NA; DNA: TGTGCCCGACAAGGGGACAGGGGCGCCAATGAGCAGTTCTTC; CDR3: CARQGDRGANEQFF
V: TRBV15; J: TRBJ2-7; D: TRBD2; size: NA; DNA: TGTGCCACCAGCAGAGCGGGACTAGCGGCCTCCTACGAGCAGTACTTC; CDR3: CATSRAGLAASYEQYF
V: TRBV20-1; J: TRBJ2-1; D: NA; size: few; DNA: TGCAGTGCTAGCCGTCTAGGGGGAAATGAGCAGTTCTTC; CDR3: CSASRLGGNEQFF
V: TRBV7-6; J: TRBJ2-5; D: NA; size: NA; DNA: TGTGCCAGCAGCAAAATTGGAGTAGAGACCCAGTACTTC; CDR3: CASSKIGVETQYF
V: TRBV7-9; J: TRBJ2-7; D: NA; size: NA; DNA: TGTGCCAGCAGCTTTGGACAAACCGGGGAGCAGTACTTC; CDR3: CASSFGQTGEQYF
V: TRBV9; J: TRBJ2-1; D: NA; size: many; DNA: TGTGCCAGCAGCGCCGACTACAATGAGCAGTTCTTC; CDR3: CASSADYNEQFF
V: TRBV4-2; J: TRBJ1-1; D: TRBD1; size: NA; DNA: TGTGCCAGCAGCCAACCGGGGACAGACACTGAAGCTTTCTTT; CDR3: CASSQPGTDTEAFF
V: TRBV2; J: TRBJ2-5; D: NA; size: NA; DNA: TGTGCCAGCAGTGAAGCGAGAACAAGCGAGACCCAGTACTTC; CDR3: CASSEARTSETQYF
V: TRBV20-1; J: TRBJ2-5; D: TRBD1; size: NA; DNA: TGCAGTGCTTGGGACAGATATAATCAAGAGACCCAGTACTTC; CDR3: CSAWDRYNQETQYF
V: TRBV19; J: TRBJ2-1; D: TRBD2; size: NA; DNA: TGTGCCAGTAGTGCACTAGCGGGAGGCCGAAATGAGCAGTTCTTC; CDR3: CASSALAGGRNEQFF